This T cell receptor beta chain appears in the sequencing data of a study of CD4 and CD8 cells across lung adenocarcinoma regions. One entry per CDR3 protein results from TCRdb running MiXCR on the PCR reads. The table lists about 12,000 distinct CDR3 sequences, around three fifths of them singletons, with under 40% in the top ten. Localized lung adenocarcinoma, a non-small cell lung cancer, affected the donors. The V and J ends lost 6 bases and 4 bases respectively, with 10 bases between them. This CDR3 is built from 13 residues. Germline assignment: CDR1 MNHNS and CDR2 SASEGT. The gene calls are TRBV6-1 and TRBJ2-1; the D is unclear. Sequenced material: CD8+ T cells from the margin of a lung tumor. This receptor was identified in a female donor with lung adenocarcinoma. The CD4 and CD8 labels of this study may be unreliable. The CDR3 coding sequence is TGTGCCAGCAGAGAGACCCGATACAATGAGCAGTTCTTC. It specifies CASRETRYNEQFF.